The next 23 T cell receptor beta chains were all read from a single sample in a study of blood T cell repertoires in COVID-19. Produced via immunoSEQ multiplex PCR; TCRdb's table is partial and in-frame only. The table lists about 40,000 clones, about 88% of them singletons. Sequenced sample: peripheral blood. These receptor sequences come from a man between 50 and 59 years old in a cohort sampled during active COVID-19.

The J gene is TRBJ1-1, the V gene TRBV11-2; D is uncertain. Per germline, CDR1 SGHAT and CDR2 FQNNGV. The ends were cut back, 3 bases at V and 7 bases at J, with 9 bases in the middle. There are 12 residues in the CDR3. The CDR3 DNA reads TGTGCCAGCAGCTTGCCGGAGGGTGAAGCTTTCTTT. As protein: CASSLPEGEAFF.

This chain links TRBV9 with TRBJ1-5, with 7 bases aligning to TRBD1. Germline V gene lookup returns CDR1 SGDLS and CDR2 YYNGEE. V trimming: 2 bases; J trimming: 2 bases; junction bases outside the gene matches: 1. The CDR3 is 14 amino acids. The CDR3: CASSVGQGNQPQHF. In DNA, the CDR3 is TGTGCCAGCAGCGTCGGACAGGGCAATCAGCCCCAGCATTTT.

CDR3 in amino acids: CASSLAGTRNTIYF. The CDR3 DNA follows: TGTGCCAGCAGCTTAGCGGGGACAAGAAACACCATATATTTT. The gene calls are TRBV7-2 and TRBJ1-3, with D perhaps matching TRBD1 (6 bases). The CDR3 runs 14 residues. Germline V gives CDR1 SGHTA, CDR2 FQGNSA. Deletions cut 0 bases from V and 5 bases from J, with 8 bases between.

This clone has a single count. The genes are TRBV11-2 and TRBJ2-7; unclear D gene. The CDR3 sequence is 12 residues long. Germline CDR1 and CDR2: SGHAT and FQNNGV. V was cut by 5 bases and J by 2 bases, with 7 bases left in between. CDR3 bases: TGTGCCAGCAGCCTAAACCCCTACGAGCAGTACTTC. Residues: CASSLNPYEQYF.

In DNA form, the CDR3 reads TGTGCAGCCTCAGCGGCGATAGGCTCGCCCCAGTACTTC. Translating it yields CAASAAIGSPQYF. V is TRBV19 and J is TRBJ2-5; a possible D gene is TRBD2 (5 bases). CDR3 length: 13 amino acids. Germline V lookup: CDR1 LNHDA, CDR2 SQIVND (reference sequence).

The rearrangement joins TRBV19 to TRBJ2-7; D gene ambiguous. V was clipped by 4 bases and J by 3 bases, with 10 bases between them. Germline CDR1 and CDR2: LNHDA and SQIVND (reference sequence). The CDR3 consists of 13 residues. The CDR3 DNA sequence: TGTGCCAGTAGTACAGGTTTCCTCTACGAGCAGTACTTC. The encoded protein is CASSTGFLYEQYF.

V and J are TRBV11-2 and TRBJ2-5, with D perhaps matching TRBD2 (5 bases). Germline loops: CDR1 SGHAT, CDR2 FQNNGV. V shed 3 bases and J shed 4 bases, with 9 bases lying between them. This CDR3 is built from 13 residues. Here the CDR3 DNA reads TGTGCCAGCAGCTTCGGGGTTGCAGAGACCCAGTACTTC. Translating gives CASSFGVAETQYF.

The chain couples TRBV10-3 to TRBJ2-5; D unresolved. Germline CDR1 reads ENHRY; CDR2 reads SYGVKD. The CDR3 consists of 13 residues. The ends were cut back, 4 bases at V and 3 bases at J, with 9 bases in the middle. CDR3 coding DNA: TGTGCCATCAGTGTTGAGGCAGAAGAGACCCAGTACTTC. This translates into CAISVEAEETQYF.

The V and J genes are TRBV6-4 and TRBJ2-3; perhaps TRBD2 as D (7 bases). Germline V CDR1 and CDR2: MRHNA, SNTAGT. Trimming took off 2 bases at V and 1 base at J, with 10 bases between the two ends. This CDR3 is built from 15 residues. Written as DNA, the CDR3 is TGTGCCAGCAGTGACGGGAGGGGGGGCACAGATACGCAGTATTTT. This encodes CASSDGRGGTDTQYF.

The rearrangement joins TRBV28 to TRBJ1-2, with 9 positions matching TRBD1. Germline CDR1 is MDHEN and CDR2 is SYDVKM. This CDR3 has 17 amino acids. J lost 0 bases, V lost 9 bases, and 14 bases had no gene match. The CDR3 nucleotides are TGTGCCAGGAACAAGGGACAGGGTAACTCCGCTAACTATGGCTACACCTTC. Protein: CARNKGQGNSANYGYTF.

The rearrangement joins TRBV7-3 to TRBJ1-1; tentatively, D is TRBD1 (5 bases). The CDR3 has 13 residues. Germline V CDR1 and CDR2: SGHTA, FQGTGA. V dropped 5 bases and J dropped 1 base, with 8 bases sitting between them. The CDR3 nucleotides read TGTGCCAGCAGCGTCACAGGGAACACTGAAGCTTTCTTT. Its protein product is CASSVTGNTEAFF.

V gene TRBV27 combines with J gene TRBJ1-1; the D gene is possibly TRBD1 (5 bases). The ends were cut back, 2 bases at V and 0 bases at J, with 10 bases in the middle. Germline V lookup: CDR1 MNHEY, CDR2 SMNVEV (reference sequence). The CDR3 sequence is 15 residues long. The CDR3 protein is CASSLGGVMNTEAFF. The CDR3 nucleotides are TGTGCCAGCAGTTTAGGGGGGGTGATGAACACTGAAGCTTTCTTT.

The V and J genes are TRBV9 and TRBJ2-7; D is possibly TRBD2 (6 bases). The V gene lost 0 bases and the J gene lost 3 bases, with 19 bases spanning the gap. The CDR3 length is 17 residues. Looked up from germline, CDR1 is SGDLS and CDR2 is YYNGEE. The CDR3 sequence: CASSVDRRGGSHYEQYF. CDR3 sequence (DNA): TGTGCCAGCAGCGTAGACAGGAGGGGAGGATCGCACTACGAGCAGTACTTC. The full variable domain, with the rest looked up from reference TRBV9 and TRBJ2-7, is DSGVTQTPKHLITATGQRVTLRCSPRSGDLSVYWYQQSLDQGLQFLIQYYNGEERAKGNILERFSAQQFPDLHSELNLSSLELGDSALYFCASSVDRRGGSHYEQYFGPGTRLTVT.

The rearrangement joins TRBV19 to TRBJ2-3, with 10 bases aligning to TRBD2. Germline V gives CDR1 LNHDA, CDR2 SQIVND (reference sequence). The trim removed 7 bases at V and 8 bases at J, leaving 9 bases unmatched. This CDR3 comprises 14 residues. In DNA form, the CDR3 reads TGTGCCAGTACTCCTAGCGGGGGATCGTCTACGCAGTATTTT. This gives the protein CASTPSGGSSTQYF.

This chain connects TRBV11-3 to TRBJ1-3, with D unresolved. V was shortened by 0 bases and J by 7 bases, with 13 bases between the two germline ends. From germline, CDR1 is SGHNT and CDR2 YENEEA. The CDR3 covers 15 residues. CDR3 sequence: CASSLDRSGGNTIYF. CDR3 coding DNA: TGTGCCAGCAGCTTAGACAGAAGTGGAGGGAACACCATATATTTT.

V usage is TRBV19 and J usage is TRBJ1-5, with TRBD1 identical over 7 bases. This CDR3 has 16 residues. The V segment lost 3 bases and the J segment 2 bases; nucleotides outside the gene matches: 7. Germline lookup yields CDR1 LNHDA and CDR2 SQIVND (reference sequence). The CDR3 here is CASSMRTGARNQPQHF. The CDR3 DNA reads TGTGCCAGTAGTATGCGGACAGGTGCCCGCAATCAGCCCCAGCATTTT.

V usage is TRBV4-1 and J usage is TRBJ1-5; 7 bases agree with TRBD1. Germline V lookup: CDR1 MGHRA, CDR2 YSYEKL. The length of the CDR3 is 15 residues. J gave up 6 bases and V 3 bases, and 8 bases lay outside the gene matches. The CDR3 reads CASSQTRQGGQPQHF. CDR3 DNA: TGCGCCAGCAGCCAGACCAGACAGGGAGGTCAGCCCCAGCATTTT.

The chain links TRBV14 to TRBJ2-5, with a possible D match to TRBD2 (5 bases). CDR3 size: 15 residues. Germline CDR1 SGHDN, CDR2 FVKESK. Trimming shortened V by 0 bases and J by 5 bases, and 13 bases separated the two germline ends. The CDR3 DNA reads TGTGCCAGCAGCCAAGACGGGGTTAAGGGCGAGACCCAGTACTTC. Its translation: CASSQDGVKGETQYF.

CDR3 coding DNA: TGTGCCAGCACCCCTAGCGGGGGGGAGACCCAGTACTTC. It is translated as CASTPSGGETQYF. The gene calls are TRBV6-5 and TRBJ2-5; 11 nucleotides line up with TRBD2. The V gene end was trimmed by 7 bases and the J gene end by 5 bases; junction bases not matched to a gene: 3. The CDR3 length is 13 residues. Germline V gene lookup returns CDR1 MNHEY and CDR2 SVGAGI.

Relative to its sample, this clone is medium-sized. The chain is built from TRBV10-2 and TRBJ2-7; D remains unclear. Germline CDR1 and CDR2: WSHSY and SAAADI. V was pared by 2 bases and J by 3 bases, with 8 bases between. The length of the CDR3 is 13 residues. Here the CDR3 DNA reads TGCGCCAGCAGTGAGAACTACATCTACGAGCAGTACGTC. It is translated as CASSENYIYEQYV.

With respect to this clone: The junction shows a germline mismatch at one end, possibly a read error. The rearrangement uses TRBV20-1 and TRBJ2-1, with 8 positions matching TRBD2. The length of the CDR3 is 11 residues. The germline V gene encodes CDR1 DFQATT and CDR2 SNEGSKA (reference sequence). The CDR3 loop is CSARRSGRGLF. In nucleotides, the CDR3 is TGCAGTGCTAGGAGGAGCGGGAGAGGGCTCTTC.

CDR3 residues: CSASAAGEWVGNQPQHF. CDR3 sequence (DNA): TGCAGTGCTAGTGCGGCAGGGGAATGGGTTGGCAATCAGCCCCAGCATTTT. This chain connects TRBV20-1 to TRBJ1-5, with a possible D match to TRBD1 (6 bases). The germline gives CDR1 DFQATT, CDR2 SNEGSKA (reference sequence). The V end lost 3 bases, the J end lost 2 bases, and 20 bases lay between the germline ends. This CDR3 has 17 residues.

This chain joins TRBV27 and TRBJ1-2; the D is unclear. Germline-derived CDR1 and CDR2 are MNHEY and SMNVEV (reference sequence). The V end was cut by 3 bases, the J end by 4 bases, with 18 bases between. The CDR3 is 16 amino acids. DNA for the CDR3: TGTGCCAGCAGTTTGTCTCCCGGGTTAGGTACCTATGGCTACACCTTC. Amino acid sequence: CASSLSPGLGTYGYTF.